This T cell receptor (beta chain) originates from a study of monozygotic twins with inflammatory bowel disease. Study-level results: Immunosuppressive treatment differences may have increased patient repertoire variability.

During cDNA synthesis, UMIs that each contained a 6-nucleotide sample barcode were added by means of template switching. Both the TCRalpha cDNA and the TCRbeta cDNA were taken through two nested PCRs, lasting approximately 17 and 9 cycles. From the 5' RACE reads, TCRdb lists one entry per CDR3 protein and no DNA. The specimen's table records 110,000 to 150,000 distinct CDR3 sequences. Regarding this clonotype: Its specificity is not known.

The CDR3 is 15 residues long. Germline values: CDR1 DFQATT, CDR2 SNEGSKA (reference sequence). The genes are TRBV20-1 and TRBJ2-4; TCRdb reports TRBD2, a call that lacks DNA to check it against. Sequences were obtained from blood. This sequence originates from a human donor with ulcerative colitis or Crohn's disease, or a healthy co-twin of an affected twin (not recorded which). The CDR3 spells CSASPLAGGENIQYF.